A single sample is the source of the 32 T cell receptor beta chains below, sequenced in a study of T cell responses to AZD1222 COVID-19 vaccine. Sequencing was performed with immunoSEQ multiplex PCR; in TCRdb, only in-frame clones are kept and a portion is missing. The profile shows 250,000 to 300,000 clones, about 94% of them singletons. The source material was peripheral blood, sampled 28 days after the second AZD1222 dose. These receptors came from an adult who received the AZD1222 COVID-19 vaccine.

The rearrangement links TRBV4-1 to TRBJ1-2; D call uncertain. There are 18 residues in the CDR3. In germline, CDR1 is MGHRA, CDR2 YSYEKL. Trimming stripped 0 bases from V and 4 bases from J, with 21 bases between. The CDR3 here is CASSQEKSALPAGYGYTF. The CDR3 DNA reads as TGCGCCAGCAGCCAAGAAAAGTCTGCCCTTCCCGCGGGCTATGGCTACACCTTC.

The gene calls are TRBV27 and TRBJ2-7; 10 bases are a match to TRBD2. V lost 6 bases, J lost 3 bases, and 5 bases stayed unmatched. This CDR3 is built from 14 residues. Looked up from germline, CDR1 is MNHEY and CDR2 is SMNVEV (reference sequence). The DNA of the CDR3 is TGTGCCAGCAGGCGGACTAGCGGAGTCTACGAGCAGTACTTC. Translated, it gives CASRRTSGVYEQYF.

The chain couples TRBV28 to TRBJ2-7; D gene ambiguous. CDR1 and CDR2 from the germline V gene are MDHEN and SYDVKM. This CDR3 is built from 13 residues. V lost 6 bases and J lost 5, with 14 bases in between. The CDR3 protein is CASRSGPRDEQYF. Written as DNA, the CDR3 is TGTGCCAGCAGGTCCGGGCCTAGGGACGAGCAGTACTTC.

The chain combines TRBV5-6 with TRBJ1-1; D unresolved. The germline V and J ends were trimmed by 4 bases and 1 base, with 11 bases remaining between them. Germline CDR1 is SGHDT and CDR2 is YYEEEE. The CDR3 spans 14 residues. The CDR3 spells CASSPVGENTEAFF. The CDR3 DNA is TGTGCCAGCAGCCCCGTCGGAGAGAACACTGAAGCTTTCTTT. Full variable domain (missing parts from reference TRBV5-6 and TRBJ1-1): DAGVTQSPTHLIKTRGQQVTLRCSPKSGHDTVSWYQQALGQGPQFIFQYYEEEERQRGNFPDRFSGHQFPNYSSELNVNALLLGDSALYLCASSPVGENTEAFFGQGTRLTVV.

The chain has TRBV2 and TRBJ1-4; tentatively, D is TRBD1 (6 bases). From germline, CDR1 is SNHLY and CDR2 FYNNEI. The CDR3 has 15 amino acids. Trimming removed 4 bases from V and 3 bases from J, with 12 bases in between. The CDR3 loop reads CASSGGGQPNEKLFF. In DNA form, the CDR3 reads TGTGCCAGCAGTGGGGGGGGGCAGCCTAATGAAAAACTGTTTTTT.

V is TRBV6-5 and J is TRBJ1-6; weak D call: TRBD1 (5 bases). Germline V CDR1 and CDR2: MNHEY, SVGAGI. The CDR3 is made up of 13 amino acids. V was shortened by 5 bases and J by 7 bases, with 9 bases between the two germline ends. In DNA, the CDR3 is TGTGCCAGCAGTCCGGGGCTAAATTCACCCCTCCACTTT. This translates into CASSPGLNSPLHF.

This rearrangement joins TRBV4-3 to TRBJ2-7; a possible D gene is TRBD1 (7 bases). This CDR3 region has 16 residues. The germline gives CDR1 LGHNA, CDR2 YSLEER. V lost 0 bases and J lost 6, with 18 bases in between. CDR3 in amino acids: CASSQDLFRGAGEQYF. CDR3 bases: TGCGCCAGCAGCCAAGATCTATTCAGGGGGGCGGGCGAGCAGTACTTC.

With regard to this clone: The identical CDR3 is also encoded by other nucleotide sequences in the sample. The chain couples TRBV3-1 (or the pseudogene TRBV3-2) to TRBJ1-1, with no clear D. From germline, CDR1 is LGHDT and CDR2 YNNKEL (reference sequence). The V gene lost 1 base and the J gene lost 8 bases, with 8 bases spanning the gap. CDR3 size: 12 residues. The CDR3 here is CASSQVETEAFF. CDR3 coding DNA: TGTGCCAGCAGCCAAGTGGAGACAGAAGCTTTCTTT.

The V call is TRBV27, the J call TRBJ1-5; D unclear. V was clipped by 6 bases and J by 2 bases, with 14 bases between them. Germline-derived CDR1 and CDR2 are MNHEY and SMNVEV (reference sequence). CDR3 length: 15 amino acids. CDR3 coding DNA: TGTGCCAGCAGGGGTTCCGGGTCGGGCAATCAGCCCCAGCATTTT. This translates into CASRGSGSGNQPQHF.

The DNA for the CDR3 is TGTGCCAGCAGTACCGGGTCCCTCTCTGGAAACACCATATATTTT. Translating it yields CASSTGSLSGNTIYF. The J gene is TRBJ1-3, the V gene TRBV6-5; the D is unclear. V lost 5 bases to trimming and J lost 0 bases, with 11 bases between them. Germline V CDR1 and CDR2: MNHEY, SVGAGI. The length of the CDR3 is 15 residues.

V is TRBV19 and J is TRBJ2-7, with TRBD2 as a possible D gene (5 bases). Trimming left V 5 bases short and J 0 bases short, with 11 bases between. CDR1 LNHDA and CDR2 SQIVND come from the germline V gene (reference sequence). The CDR3 is 14 residues long. CDR3 in amino acids: CASSPDGVSYEQYF. The CDR3 bases are TGTGCCAGTAGTCCAGACGGGGTCTCCTACGAGCAGTACTTC.

CDR3 in DNA: TGTGCCAGCAGCTTATCGTACGCGTACAATGAGCAGTTCTTC. Amino acid sequence: CASSLSYAYNEQFF. The chain recombines TRBV11-3 with TRBJ2-1; D unclear. The CDR3 loop spans 14 amino acids. V lost 2 bases and J lost 4, with 9 bases in between. Germline V gene lookup returns CDR1 SGHNT and CDR2 YENEEA. Looking up the rest from reference TRBV11-3 and TRBJ2-1 gives the full variable domain: EAGVVQSPRYKIIEKKQPVAFWCNPISGHNTLYWYLQNLGQGPELLIRYENEEAVDDSQLPKDRFSAERLKGVDSTLKIQPAELGDSAVYLCASSLSYAYNEQFFGPGTRLTVL.

The chain employs TRBV6-5 and TRBJ1-5; D gene unclear. The germline CDR1 and CDR2 sequences are MNHEY and SVGAGI. The CDR3 spans 14 residues. V gave up 4 bases and J gave up 0 bases, with 7 bases separating them. DNA for the CDR3: TGTGCCAGCAGTTTGGTCACTAGCAATCAGCCCCAGCATTTT. Its translation: CASSLVTSNQPQHF.

The rearrangement joins TRBV7-2 to TRBJ1-1; D ambiguous. The germline gives CDR1 SGHTA, CDR2 FQGNSA. This CDR3 is 15 amino acids long. V was shortened by 3 bases and J by 2 bases, with 13 bases between the two germline ends. CDR3 region: CASSFYSGRNTEAFF. The CDR3, as DNA: TGTGCCAGCAGCTTCTATAGCGGGAGAAACACTGAAGCTTTCTTT.

The chain uses TRBV7-9 and TRBJ2-1, with TRBD1 identical over 7 bases. Trimming at V came to 2 bases and at J to 0 bases, leaving 4 bases not matched to a gene. Germline lookup yields CDR1 SEHNR and CDR2 FQNEAQ (reference sequence). CDR3 size: 16 residues. The CDR3 region has the DNA TGTGCCAGCAGCTTATCGCGGACAGGCTCCTACAATGAGCAGTTCTTC. Protein: CASSLSRTGSYNEQFF.

V is TRBV6-5 and J is TRBJ2-7, with 9 bases that match TRBD1. Looked up from germline, CDR1 is MNHEY and CDR2 is SVGAGI. The CDR3 has 15 residues. V shed 5 bases, J shed 2 bases, and the junction held 7 bases outside the gene matches. CDR3 nucleotide sequence: TGTGCCAGCAGTACGACCGGGACAGGGACCTACGAGCAGTACTTC. Translated, it gives CASSTTGTGTYEQYF.

The V and J genes are TRBV29-1 and TRBJ1-2; maybe TRBD1 (5 bases). In germline, CDR1 is SQVTM, CDR2 ANQGSEA. The length of the CDR3 is 14 residues. V dropped 4 bases and J dropped 8 bases, with 20 bases sitting between them. The CDR3 nucleotides are TGCAGCGTTGGGGACGGGATCTCAGGAGGGGGCTACACCTTC. Its protein product is CSVGDGISGGGYTF.

The rearrangement uses TRBV12-3 or TRBV12-4 and TRBJ1-2; D is uncertain. The CDR3 covers 12 residues. V lost 6 bases and J lost 8, with 13 bases in between. The chain's CDR3 is CASSPGGKGYTF. DNA of the CDR3: TGTGCCAGCAGCCCCGGCGGGAAAGGCTACACCTTC.

The genes are TRBV3-1 (or the pseudogene TRBV3-2) and TRBJ1-5; 9 positions match TRBD1. After removal of 3 bases from V and 2 bases from J, the junction contained 11 bases not matched to a gene. Germline V lookup: CDR1 LGHDT, CDR2 YNNKEL (reference sequence). The CDR3 extends over 18 amino acids. CDR3 loop: CASSQSGTGIIGNQPQHF. CDR3 nucleotide sequence: TGTGCCAGCAGCCAGTCCGGGACAGGGATTATCGGCAATCAGCCCCAGCATTTT.

CDR3 loop: CASSPPYEQYF. In nucleotides, the CDR3 is TGTGCCAGCAGTCCTCCCTACGAGCAGTACTTC. V and J are TRBV6-5 and TRBJ2-7, with D hard to call. Germline V gives CDR1 MNHEY, CDR2 SVGAGI. Trimming shortened V by 5 bases and J by 2 bases, and 4 bases separated the two germline ends. The CDR3 loop spans 11 amino acids.

The J gene is TRBJ2-1, the V gene TRBV2; TRBD2 matches 14 bases. After removal of 6 bases from V and 7 bases from J, the junction contained 5 bases not matched to a gene. Germline V CDR1 and CDR2: SNHLY, FYNNEI. This CDR3 is 15 amino acids long. The CDR3 bases are TGTGCCAGCAGGAGGACTAGCGGGAGGAGTAATGAGCAGTTCTTC. This translates into CASRRTSGRSNEQFF.

The V call is TRBV2, the J call TRBJ1-2; D unclear. CDR3 length equals 14 residues. Germline-derived CDR1 and CDR2 are SNHLY and FYNNEI. With 0 bases removed from V and 3 bases from J, the gap between germline ends came to 8 bases. Written as DNA, the CDR3 is TGTGCCAGCAGTGAAGCGCGTAGGGACTATGGCTACACCTTC. Its translation is CASSEARRDYGYTF.

The chain combines TRBV11-2 with TRBJ2-2, with D perhaps matching TRBD1 (5 bases). The germline gives CDR1 SGHAT, CDR2 FQNNGV. The length of the CDR3 is 14 residues. V dropped 1 base and J dropped 13 bases, with 16 bases sitting between them. This chain's CDR3 is CASSLGVRGLVLFF. Written as DNA, the CDR3 is TGTGCCAGCAGCTTAGGAGTTAGGGGTTTAGTGCTGTTTTTT.

The chain couples TRBV27 to TRBJ2-1, with 11 bases lining up with TRBD2. Germline CDR1 is MNHEY and CDR2 is SMNVEV (reference sequence). Trimming at V came to 4 bases and at J to 6 bases, leaving 14 bases not matched to a gene. The CDR3 is 18 amino acids. The CDR3 here is CASSSLFGTSGAINEQFF. CDR3 nucleotides: TGTGCCAGCAGTTCGCTGTTCGGGACTAGCGGAGCTATCAATGAGCAGTTCTTC.

The chain couples TRBV5-1 to TRBJ2-1; 7 bases map to TRBD2. Trimming at V came to 4 bases and at J to 6 bases, leaving 4 bases not matched to a gene. The CDR3 consists of 13 residues. The V gene's germline CDR1 is SGHRS and CDR2 YFSETQ. In DNA form, the CDR3 reads TGCGCCAGCAGCCCCCTAGCGGTCAATGAGCAGTTCTTC. Its translation: CASSPLAVNEQFF.

The chain joins TRBV6-4 to TRBJ2-3, with D perhaps matching TRBD1 or TRBD2 (5 bases each). Between the trimmed V and J ends, which lost 2 bases and 6 bases, there was a span of 15 bases. The germline gives CDR1 MRHNA, CDR2 SNTAGT. This CDR3 has 15 amino acids. In DNA, the CDR3 is TGTGCCAGCAGTGACGGGACCCCACCGAGGGATACGCAGTATTTT. Translation: CASSDGTPPRDTQYF.

This chain connects TRBV5-5 to TRBJ1-6, with TRBD1 identical over 8 bases. This CDR3 comprises 17 residues. Germline CDR1 reads SGHKS; CDR2 reads YYEKEE (reference sequence). The ends lost 4 bases at V and 5 bases at J; junction bases unmatched: 11. The CDR3 sequence is CASSPLTGVLDNSPLHF. CDR3 bases: TGTGCCAGCAGCCCATTGACAGGGGTGCTTGATAATTCACCCCTCCACTTT.

V usage is TRBV7-3 and J usage is TRBJ2-3, with D perhaps TRBD1 or TRBD2 (5 bases each). Germline V gene sequence: CDR1 SGHTA, CDR2 FQGTGA. The length of the CDR3 is 17 residues. Trimming removed 5 bases at V and 0 bases at J, with 18 bases between. For the CDR3, the DNA is TGTGCCAGCAGCCGGGGCGCGTCGGACCTTAGCACAGATACGCAGTATTTT. It specifies CASSRGASDLSTDTQYF.

About this clone: Other DNA sequences in the sample encode the same CDR3. The chain combines TRBV9 with TRBJ2-7, with no clear D. In germline, CDR1 is SGDLS, CDR2 YYNGEE. This CDR3 spans 13 amino acids. V lost 0 bases, J lost 3 bases, and 7 bases lay in between. This CDR3 is CASSVAPSYEQYF. The CDR3 coding sequence is TGTGCCAGCAGCGTAGCCCCTAGCTACGAGCAGTACTTC.

The chain employs TRBV6-5 and TRBJ2-7, with TRBD2 identical over 9 bases. Per the germline V gene, CDR1 is MNHEY and CDR2 is SVGAGI. This CDR3 is 15 amino acids long. V shed 7 bases and J 1 base; nucleotides not matched to a gene: 8. CDR3 protein: CASTPRGGRSYEQYF. DNA for the CDR3: TGTGCCAGCACCCCGCGGGGGGGCCGGTCCTACGAGCAGTACTTC.

The chain joins TRBV7-9 to TRBJ1-2; 7 bases agree with TRBD1. The ends lost 6 bases at V and 1 base at J; junction bases unmatched: 8. Per the germline V gene, CDR1 is SEHNR and CDR2 is FQNEAQ (reference sequence). The CDR3 is 15 amino acids. This CDR3 reads CASSPGTVLNYGYTF. The CDR3 DNA reads TGTGCCAGCAGTCCTGGGACAGTTCTTAACTATGGCTACACCTTC.

The chain combines TRBV15 with TRBJ2-4, with a tentative D call TRBD2 (6 bases). Looked up from germline, CDR1 is LNHNV and CDR2 is YYDKDF (reference sequence). The V and J ends lost 6 bases and 9 bases respectively, with 12 bases between them. This CDR3 spans 12 amino acids. The DNA of the CDR3 is TGTGCCACCAGGCGGGATAGGGGCATTCAGTACTTC. This sequence encodes CATRRDRGIQYF.